The subject of this entry is one TCR beta chain. The record originates from a study of identical twins. CDR1 is DFQATT and CDR2 is SNEGSKA in the germline V gene (reference sequence). J was trimmed by 7 bases and V by 6 bases; bases with no gene match: 5. The CDR3 covers 12 residues. The cDNA had a unique molecular identifier and a template-switch universal primer site. TCRdb re-analysed the 5' RACE reads in MiXCR, keeping a single row per CDR3 protein. The table shows roughly 190,000 distinct CDR3 sequences, with about 16% occurring only once. The same sample was also studied in work on T cells expressing NK-cell markers.

The TCR originated in a woman aged 18-30 years in good health. The chain links TRBV20-1 to TRBJ2-2; 7 bases are a match to TRBD2. What was sequenced was CD8+ T cells sorted from blood. CDR3: CSARTSFGELFF. CDR3 bases: TGCAGTGCGCGGACTAGTTTCGGGGAGCTGTTTTTT.